This section outlines one TCR beta chain sequence together with its context. The antigen remains unidentified. The PCR contained 60 Vbeta and 13 Jbeta primers. Profiled with immunoSEQ multiplex PCR; TCRdb holds only in-frame clones, not every one. The repertoire has some 140,000 clones, 75% to 90% of them found once; the top ten carry over 6.5%. These data are taken from a study of cytomegalovirus exposure and HLA in healthy donors. General study points: TCR beta chains numbering under 200 were designated cytomegalovirus-associated. Rare TCR sequences predominated, though certain public TCRs were found in many donors. When a later analysis compared HLA-associated TCR beta chains with equally common others, the HLA-associated chains turned out to be more clonally expanded and to have lower generation probabilities.

Germline loops: CDR1 SNHLY, CDR2 FYNNEI. V trimming: 4 bases; J trimming: 6 bases; junction bases outside the gene matches: 4. The CDR3 runs 14 residues. The sequence came from a woman aged 25 to 45 in good health and CMV-seropositive. The chain recombines TRBV2 with TRBJ2-2, with 8 bases that match TRBD1. Sequencing was performed on PBMCs. CDR3 in amino acids: CASSVDRGSGELFF. The CDR3 DNA is TGTGCCAGCAGTGTTGACAGGGGTTCCGGGGAGCTGTTTTTT.